The subject of this entry is one TCR beta chain. Participants were aged 18 to 89 years from about two dozen US areas. These data originate in a study of blood T cell repertoires in COVID-19. Study-wide background: There were acute and convalescent COVID-19 samples, and they came from the United States, Italy and Spain. Sources were T cells, B-cell-depleted T cells, or PBMCs; the material itself was cDNA or gDNA.

Germline CDR1 and CDR2: SGHTA and FQGTGA. Trimming removed 10 bases at V and 1 base at J, with 13 bases between. The CDR3 contains 13 residues. Original handling: It was from reference gene primer amplification that nucleated cell counts were estimated. Clones were read by immunoSEQ multiplex PCR, and TCRdb kept only the in-frame ones, dropping some. V and J calls and clone size come straight from that table; D and trimming were deduced from the DNA. The sample records roughly 300,000 clones, roughly 90% being singletons. The chain combines TRBV7-3 with TRBJ1-2; no definite D call. The receptor's source is a woman aged 25 to 39 who had recovered from COVID-19. Sequenced input: PBMCs or T cells enriched from blood (not recorded which). The CDR3 spells CANCVKVNYGYTF. Written as DNA, the CDR3 is TGTGCCAACTGCGTGAAAGTTAACTATGGCTACACCTTC.